This T cell receptor beta chain was identified in a study of T cell changes during pregnancy in multiple sclerosis. Sequencing used immunoSEQ multiplex PCR; TCRdb keeps in-frame clones, though not all of them. This table holds 40,000 to 50,000 clones, roughly 87% found once. The CDR3 is 19 residues long. V gave up 3 bases and J gave up 0 bases; unmatched junction bases: 13. CDR1 and CDR2 from the germline V gene are MNHEY and SMNVEV (reference sequence). The J gene is TRBJ2-7, the V gene TRBV27, with 11 bases fitting TRBD2. This sample comprised CD4+ T cells from peripheral blood mononuclear cells, obtained in the first trimester of pregnancy. The receptor was isolated from a female donor with multiple sclerosis, enrolled in a pregnancy study. The CDR3 loop is CASSFGTSGIRGPSYEQYF. Written as DNA, the CDR3 is TGTGCCAGCAGTTTCGGGACTAGCGGTATCCGCGGGCCCTCCTACGAGCAGTACTTC.